Below are 26 T cell receptor beta chains sequenced from a single sample in a study of blood T cell repertoires in COVID-19 (dated by TCRdb to between 2020 and 2021). The method was the immunoSEQ multiplex PCR assay. TCRdb holds this immuneACCESS table with in-frame rearrangements only. Some clones are missing; in checked studies, unresolved V genes explain under half, and the rest has no known cause. In all, the sample holds tens of thousands of clones, and roughly nine tenths of those were seen once. Of the sample, just under 9% is held by the ten largest clones. Sequenced material: peripheral blood. The origin of the receptors is a human donor with active COVID-19. The donor label of this sample is uncertain.

This chain joins TRBV7-9 and TRBJ2-3; D is perhaps TRBD2 (5 bases). The CDR3 has 14 residues. Germline CDR1 reads SEHNR; CDR2 reads FQNEAQ (reference sequence). V shed 5 bases and J shed 3 bases, with 12 bases lying between them. The CDR3: CASSLLSGTDTQYF. CDR3 bases: TGTGCCAGCAGCCTACTCTCGGGGACAGATACGCAGTATTTT.

The chain combines TRBV6-5 with TRBJ2-1; 8 nucleotides line up with TRBD2. This CDR3 spans 15 amino acids. Germline values: CDR1 MNHEY, CDR2 SVGAGI. V trimming: 2 bases; J trimming: 5 bases; junction bases outside the gene matches: 5. The CDR3 DNA reads TGTGCCAGCAGTTACGCAGGACTAGCTAACAATGAGCAGTTCTTC. Amino acids: CASSYAGLANNEQFF.

This clone occurred once. V gene TRBV28 combines with J gene TRBJ1-2, with D maybe TRBD1 (6 bases). Trimming shortened V by 7 bases and J by 3 bases, and 24 bases separated the two germline ends. This CDR3 spans 17 amino acids. Germline loops: CDR1 MDHEN, CDR2 SYDVKM. DNA for the CDR3: TGTGCCAGCACTTACGAATCTCGAGGCAGGGGAGACTATGGCTACACCTTC. Its protein product is CASTYESRGRGDYGYTF.

This chain uses TRBV28 with TRBJ1-6; TRBD1 agrees at 8 bases. V shed 7 bases, J shed 6 bases, and the junction held 8 bases outside the gene matches. CDR3 size: 15 residues. Germline V gene sequence: CDR1 MDHEN, CDR2 SYDVKM. CDR3 in DNA: TGTGCCAGCACCGGACAGGGCAGGGGTAATTCACCCCTCCACTTT. This gives the protein CASTGQGRGNSPLHF.

The chain combines TRBV12-3 or TRBV12-4 with TRBJ2-7, with 9 bases lining up with TRBD2. The CDR3 contains 13 residues. The J segment lost 6 bases and the V segment lost 6 bases, leaving 6 bases of the junction unmatched. CDR3 protein: CASSISGSIEQYF. CDR3 sequence (DNA): TGTGCCAGCAGCATTAGCGGGAGTATCGAGCAGTACTTC.

The genes are TRBV7-9 and TRBJ2-7, with TRBD1 as a possible D gene (8 bases). CDR3 length: 15 amino acids. Germline V gene sequence: CDR1 SEHNR, CDR2 FQNEAQ (reference sequence). The V and J ends lost 2 bases and 4 bases respectively, with 15 bases between them. This CDR3 is CASSLTTGEGYEQYF. CDR3 DNA: TGTGCCAGCAGCTTAACGACAGGGGAGGGTTACGAGCAGTACTTC.

V usage is TRBV7-9 and J usage is TRBJ1-4, with no clear D. Germline V gene data show CDR1 as SEHNR and CDR2 as FQNEAQ (reference sequence). The V gene lost 5 bases and the J gene lost 8 bases, with 9 bases spanning the gap. The CDR3 is made up of 12 amino acids. In nucleotides, the CDR3 is TGTGCCAGCAGCCATGTCGAGGAAAAACTGTTTTTT. It yields the protein CASSHVEEKLFF.

This chain uses TRBV6-1 with TRBJ2-5; 7 bases are shared with TRBD1. Germline V lookup: CDR1 MNHNS, CDR2 SASEGT. V trimming: 3 bases; J trimming: 2 bases; junction bases outside the gene matches: 12. CDR3 length equals 17 residues. The CDR3 loop is CASSDGKGAGLQETQYF. The CDR3 DNA follows: TGTGCCAGCAGTGATGGGAAGGGGGCAGGGTTACAAGAGACCCAGTACTTC.

The chain has TRBV2 and TRBJ2-1; 8 bases agree with TRBD1. With 4 bases clipped from V and 4 bases from J, the junction kept 9 bases outside the gene matches. The CDR3 has 16 residues. The germline CDR1 and CDR2 sequences are SNHLY and FYNNEI. The CDR3 nucleotides read TGTGCCAGCAGTGTAGTTCAGGGGGCAGGGTACAATGAGCAGTTCTTC. Translated, it gives CASSVVQGAGYNEQFF.

The gene calls are TRBV28 and TRBJ1-1; D is undetermined. V was trimmed by 3 bases and J by 6 bases, leaving 11 bases between them. Germline CDR1 is MDHEN and CDR2 is SYDVKM. The CDR3 extends over 13 amino acids. The chain's CDR3 is CASSFGGYAEAFF. For the CDR3, the DNA is TGTGCCAGCAGTTTCGGAGGGTACGCTGAAGCTTTCTTT.

This clone is medium-sized by share. This sample also contains other DNA sequences that code for the same CDR3. V is TRBV2 and J is TRBJ1-5, with TRBD1 as a possible D gene (5 bases). The CDR3 length is 14 residues. CDR1 SNHLY and CDR2 FYNNEI come from the germline V gene. V lost 5 bases and J lost 3, with 11 bases in between. The CDR3 spells CASSLGRDNQPQHF. CDR3 DNA sequence: TGTGCCAGCAGTCTGGGGCGAGACAATCAGCCCCAGCATTTT.

Points on this clone: The same CDR3 can be traced to other DNA sequences in this sample. This chain connects TRBV24-1 to TRBJ2-3, with TRBD1 matching over 7 bases. The J segment lost 2 bases and the V segment lost 0 bases, leaving 4 bases of the junction unmatched. The CDR3 totals 16 residues. Germline V gene sequence: CDR1 KGHDR, CDR2 SFDVKD. The CDR3 here is CATSDLRTGNTDTQYF. CDR3 DNA sequence: TGTGCCACCAGTGATTTGAGGACAGGAAACACAGATACGCAGTATTTT.

The chain has TRBV3-1 (or the pseudogene TRBV3-2) and TRBJ2-2; D might be TRBD2 (6 bases). CDR1 and CDR2 (germline): LGHDT, YNNKEL (reference sequence). This CDR3 contains 13 residues. Between the trimmed V and J ends, which lost 5 bases and 7 bases, there was a span of 11 bases. CDR3 nucleotide sequence: TGTGCCAGCAGCTGGAGGGGAGGCGGGGAGCTGTTTTTT. Its protein is CASSWRGGGELFF.

The chain joins TRBV30 to TRBJ1-5, with no clear D. The V end lost 1 base, the J end lost 5 bases, and 12 bases lay between the germline ends. CDR1 and CDR2 from the germline V gene are GTSNPN and SVGIG (reference sequence). This CDR3 region has 14 residues. CDR3 in amino acids: CAWSGSNFDQPQHF. CDR3 DNA: TGTGCCTGGAGTGGCTCAAACTTCGATCAGCCCCAGCATTTT.

The chain has TRBV19 and TRBJ2-7; weak D call: TRBD2 (6 bases). V lost 5 bases, J lost 1 base, and 15 bases lay in between. Per germline, CDR1 LNHDA and CDR2 SQIVND (reference sequence). The CDR3 has 15 residues. The DNA of the CDR3 is TGTGCCAGTAGTTCGACGGGAGTGGGGTCCTACGAGCAGTACTTC. Translating gives CASSSTGVGSYEQYF.

V and J are TRBV9 and TRBJ2-2, with a weak D call TRBD2 (6 bases). The V gene's germline CDR1 is SGDLS and CDR2 YYNGEE. The germline V and J ends were trimmed by 8 bases and 7 bases, with 15 bases remaining between them. CDR3 size: 13 residues. CDR3: CASSLLTSGELFF. The CDR3 DNA is TGTGCCAGTAGTCTACTGACTAGCGGGGAGCTGTTTTTT. The full variable domain, with the rest looked up from reference TRBV9 and TRBJ2-2, is DSGVTQTPKHLITATGQRVTLRCSPRSGDLSVYWYQQSLDQGLQFLIQYYNGEERAKGNILERFSAQQFPDLHSELNLSSLELGDSALYFCASSLLTSGELFFGEGSRLTVL.

The J gene is TRBJ2-2, the V gene TRBV9; D perhaps matches TRBD1 (5 bases). Germline loops: CDR1 SGDLS, CDR2 YYNGEE. Trimming pared 1 base from V and 2 bases from J, leaving 15 bases between. The CDR3 consists of 17 residues. CDR3 sequence reads: CASSVLIRGNNTGELFF. DNA for the CDR3: TGTGCCAGCAGCGTATTAATAAGGGGTAATAACACCGGGGAGCTGTTTTTT.

The V gene is TRBV29-1, the J gene TRBJ2-5; 7 bases map to TRBD1. CDR1 and CDR2 from the germline V gene are SQVTM and ANQGSEA. The CDR3 runs 14 residues. Losses at the gene ends were 7 bases for V and 2 bases for J; bases not matched to a gene: 10. Written as DNA, the CDR3 is TGCAGCGGTTTGGACAGGTCGGGGCAAGAGACCCAGTACTTC. It is translated as CSGLDRSGQETQYF.

This chain joins TRBV7-6 and TRBJ1-1; D may be TRBD1 (6 bases). Trimming left V 1 base short and J 1 base short, with 16 bases between. The CDR3 runs 17 residues. The germline gives CDR1 SGHVS, CDR2 FNYEAQ. The CDR3 sequence is CASSLVPLETGNTEAFF. DNA of the CDR3: TGTGCCAGCAGCTTAGTCCCTCTCGAGACAGGGAACACTGAAGCTTTCTTT.

This chain links TRBV28 with TRBJ1-6, with TRBD1 matching 10 bases. The CDR3 sequence is 16 residues long. Germline-derived CDR1 and CDR2 are MDHEN and SYDVKM. After removal of 4 bases from V and 5 bases from J, the junction contained 5 bases not matched to a gene. In nucleotides, the CDR3 is TGTGCCAGCAGTTCCGCCGGGACAGGGGATAATTCACCCCTCCACTTT. As protein: CASSSAGTGDNSPLHF.

The chain has TRBV27 and TRBJ1-1; no definite D call. Trimming stripped 6 bases from V and 1 base from J, with 15 bases between. The CDR3 consists of 15 residues. CDR1 is MNHEY and CDR2 is SMNVEV in the germline V gene (reference sequence). The CDR3: CASSPVARGNTEAFF. In DNA form, the CDR3 reads TGTGCCAGCAGCCCGGTCGCCCGAGGGAACACTGAAGCTTTCTTT.

This chain links TRBV6-1 with TRBJ1-2; D is unclear. The V and J ends lost 2 bases and 8 bases respectively, with 6 bases between them. There are 11 residues in the CDR3. Germline assignment: CDR1 MNHNS and CDR2 SASEGT. The CDR3 region is CASSEIVGYTF. The CDR3, as DNA: TGTGCCAGCAGTGAAATTGTAGGCTACACCTTC.

In DNA form, the CDR3 reads TGTGCCAGCAGTTACCACGGAAAGGGGAGCAATCAGCCCCAGCATTTT. Translated: CASSYHGKGSNQPQHF. The chain employs TRBV28 and TRBJ1-5; weak D call: TRBD1 (5 bases). The V gene lost 4 bases and the J gene lost 1 base, with 14 bases spanning the gap. This CDR3 has 16 residues. Germline CDR1 is MDHEN and CDR2 is SYDVKM.

V is TRBV7-8 and J is TRBJ1-2; 9 nucleotides match TRBD1. This CDR3 contains 14 residues. The germline CDR1 and CDR2 sequences are SGHVS and FQNEAQ. V lost 1 base and J lost 8; bases outside the gene matches: 5. CDR3 protein: CASSLGRTGAGYTF. DNA for the CDR3: TGTGCCAGCAGCTTAGGACGGACAGGGGCCGGCTACACCTTC.

The rearrangement links TRBV2 to TRBJ1-3; 7 bases line up with TRBD1. The CDR3 has 16 residues. With 8 bases clipped from V and 0 bases from J, the junction kept 10 bases outside the gene matches. Germline V gives CDR1 SNHLY, CDR2 FYNNEI. In DNA form, the CDR3 reads TGTGCCAGCGGCCGGGACAGCACATTCTCTGGAAACACCATATATTTT. Protein product: CASGRDSTFSGNTIYF.

The rearrangement joins TRBV30 to TRBJ1-6; 9 bases are shared with TRBD1. Trimming removed 4 bases from V and 8 bases from J; junction bases left unmatched: 9. Germline V lookup: CDR1 GTSNPN, CDR2 SVGIG (reference sequence). The CDR3 runs to 15 residues. The CDR3 loop is CAWTRTGVGYSPLHF. The CDR3 region has the DNA TGTGCCTGGACCCGGACAGGGGTTGGTTATTCACCCCTCCACTTT.